The clone carrying this T cell receptor beta chain has more than one count but fewer than ten. Antigen specificity is unknown. The entry originates in a study of T cells in Graves' hyperthyroidism and ophthalmopathy. Findings and limits, study-wide: A model of 13 V-J features distinguished ophthalmopathy from stable hyperthyroidism.

Patients aged 18 to 65 with hyperthyroidism were newly diagnosed, with duration under 2 months. The CDR3 contains 16 residues. Germline V CDR1 and CDR2: WSHSY, SAAADI. Trimming at V came to 3 bases and at J to 7 bases, leaving 10 bases not matched to a gene. TCR beta CDR3 regions were amplified from RNA transcripts. An initial round of RT-PCR targeting the TCR CDR3 relied on the HTBI primer set. TCRdb reanalysed the multiplex PCR reads using MiXCR and keeps one entry per CDR3 protein. The sample lists roughly 700,000 distinct CDR3 sequences, 17% occurring once. The TCR was taken from a man in his forties or fifties with Graves' hyperthyroidism. The chain links TRBV10-2 to TRBJ2-4; 9 bases fit TRBD1. The specimen was blood. The CDR3 sequence is CASSEFRGQGLNIQYF. CDR3 nucleotide sequence: TGCGCCAGCAGTGAATTCCGAGGACAGGGGTTGAACATTCAGTACTTC.